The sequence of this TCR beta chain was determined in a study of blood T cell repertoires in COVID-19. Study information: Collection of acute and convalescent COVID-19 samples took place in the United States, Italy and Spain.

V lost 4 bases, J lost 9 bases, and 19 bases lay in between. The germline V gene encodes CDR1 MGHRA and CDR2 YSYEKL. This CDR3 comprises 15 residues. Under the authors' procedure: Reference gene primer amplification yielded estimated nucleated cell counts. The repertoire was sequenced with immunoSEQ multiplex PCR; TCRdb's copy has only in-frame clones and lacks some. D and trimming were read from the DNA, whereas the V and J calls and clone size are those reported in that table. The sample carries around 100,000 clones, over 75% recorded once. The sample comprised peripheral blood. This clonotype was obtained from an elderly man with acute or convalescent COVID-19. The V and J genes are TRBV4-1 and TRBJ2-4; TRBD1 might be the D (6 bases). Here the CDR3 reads CASSLTQGTIRIQYF. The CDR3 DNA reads TGCGCCAGCAGCCTAACACAGGGAACTATCCGCATTCAGTACTTC.